This T cell receptor beta chain was observed in a study of blood T cell repertoires in COVID-19. Study information: The origin of the acute and convalescent COVID-19 samples was the United States, Italy and Spain.

The Seattle patients joined while their infection was active and were tracked longitudinally afterward. The CDR3 consists of 12 residues. CDR1 and CDR2 (germline): KGHDR, SFDVKD. Trimming stripped 3 bases from V and 4 bases from J, with 6 bases between. In regard to this clone: Within the sample, other DNA sequences also encode this same CDR3.

Assay used: immunoSEQ multiplex PCR; TCRdb lists only in-frame clones, some missing. The sample yields 200,000 to 250,000 clones, 75% to 90% seen once. The clonotype comes from a man aged 30-40 years with COVID-19, enrolled during active disease. This chain joins TRBV24-1 and TRBJ2-7, with D possibly being TRBD2 (5 bases). The material sequenced was peripheral blood. The chain's CDR3 is CATSDRDYEQYF. The CDR3 DNA sequence: TGTGCCACCAGTGATCGGGATTACGAGCAGTACTTC.